In this sample, the clone carrying this TCR beta chain turned up a few times. TCRdb passed the 5' RACE reads through MiXCR, listing each CDR3 protein once. The sample lists 92,000 or so distinct CDR3 sequences, about 13% seen once, with about 29% in the top ten. The data belong to a study of T-cell memory formation after mild COVID-19. The CDR3 loop spans 13 amino acids. Trimming pared 5 bases from V and 5 bases from J, leaving 13 bases between. Germline loops: CDR1 SNHLY, CDR2 FYNNEI. The sequenced sample consisted of PBMCs or a T cell subset sorted from them (not recorded which). This chain connects TRBV2 to TRBJ2-7; possible D gene TRBD2, 5 bases. This TCR came from an adult woman who had mild COVID-19 (a few samples of this study predate the infection). Cell type and time point are not known. The CDR3 bases are TGTGCCAGCAGTAACTCCGGACTGGACGAGCAGTACTTC. This gives the protein CASSNSGLDEQYF.